The rows below give T cell receptor beta chains drawn from one sample of a study of blood T cell repertoires in COVID-19. TCRdb keeps only in-frame clones here, not all; method: immunoSEQ multiplex PCR. The sample has approximately 6,600 clones, over 75% seen once. The sequenced sample was peripheral blood. These receptors came from an elderly man with active COVID-19. Each CDR3 is given with its conserved first and last residue. D genes are given only for firm matches. Some rows mark clone size as missing; the rest say once, few, many or name a class of expanded clone.

NA,TRBJ2-1,TRBV7-8,TRBD2,CASSPGSGRFYNEQFF,TGTGCCAGCAGCCCCGGTAGCGGGAGGTTTTACAATGAGCAGTTCTTC
NA,TRBJ1-5,TRBV19,NA,CASQPRQAPYSNQPQHF,TGTGCCAGTCAACCCCGCCAGGCACCCTATAGCAATCAGCCCCAGCATTTT
NA,TRBJ1-3,TRBV18,TRBD1,CASSPTGGRNTIYF,TGTGCCAGCTCACCAACAGGGGGAAGAAACACCATATATTTT
once,TRBJ2-7,TRBV25-1,NA,CASSESTALYEQYF,TGTGCCAGCAGTGAATCAACAGCCCTCTACGAGCAGTACTTC
once,TRBJ2-7,TRBV19,TRBD2,CASSIGRASGSYEQYF,TGTGCCAGTAGTATCGGGCGTGCTAGCGGGAGTTACGAGCAGTACTTC
once,TRBJ2-4,TRBV6-5,TRBD1,CASSYSDRDGNIQYF,TGTGCCAGCAGTTACTCCGACAGGGATGGAAACATTCAGTACTTC
NA,TRBJ2-5,TRBV7-9,TRBD2,CASRLAGQETQYF,TGTGCCAGCCGACTAGCGGGGCAAGAGACCCAGTACTTC
NA,TRBJ1-6,TRBV28,NA,CASIPRETSPLHF,TGTGCCAGCATCCCCCGGGAAACCTCACCCCTCCACTTT
NA,TRBJ1-6,TRBV6-6,NA,CASSVKSSYNSPLHF,TGTGCCAGCAGCGTCAAGAGCTCCTATAATTCACCCCTCCACTTT
NA,TRBJ2-7,TRBV14,TRBD2,CASSQESSGDYEQYF,TGTGCCAGCAGCCAAGAGTCTAGCGGGGACTACGAGCAGTACTTC
NA,TRBJ2-3,TRBV7-9,NA,CASSLSVYTDTQYF,TGTGCCAGCAGCTTATCGGTTTACACAGATACGCAGTATTTT
NA,TRBJ2-2,TRBV21-1,NA,CASSEAGEGTGELFF,TGTGCCAGCAGCGAAGCGGGAGAGGGAACCGGGGAGCTGTTTTTT
NA,TRBJ1-1,TRBV19,NA,CASRITRRGTEAFF,TGTGCCAGTAGAATTACGAGGAGGGGCACTGAAGCTTTCTTT
NA,TRBJ1-4,TRBV18,NA,CASSPAHSGNEKLFF,TGTGCCAGCTCACCCGCGCACTCAGGGAATGAAAAACTGTTTTTT
NA,TRBJ1-1,TRBV5-6,NA,CASSRRRDTEAFF,TGTGCCAGCAGCCGCCGCCGGGACACTGAAGCTTTCTTT
NA,TRBJ1-2,TRBV28,TRBD1,CASSSLQGTHGYTF,TGTGCCAGCAGTTCCCTACAGGGGACCCATGGCTACACCTTC
NA,TRBJ1-1,TRBV7-3,NA,CASSSQVGGNTEAFF,TGTGCCAGCAGCTCTCAGGTCGGGGGGAACACTGAAGCTTTCTTT
NA,TRBJ1-3,TRBV3-1/TRBV3-2,TRBD1,CASSPTGSPSGNTIYF,TGTGCCAGCAGCCCGACAGGGTCCCCCTCTGGAAACACCATATATTTT
NA,TRBJ1-1,TRBV12-3/TRBV12-4,NA,CASSSPSPGKAFF,TGTGCCAGCAGTTCCCCCAGTCCGGGTAAAGCTTTCTTT
NA,TRBJ2-2,TRBV27,TRBD1,CASSEIDRERTGELFF,TGTGCCAGCAGTGAAATCGACAGGGAGCGCACCGGGGAGCTGTTTTTT
NA,TRBJ2-5,TRBV7-9,TRBD2,CASSSIAGGPETQYF,TGTGCCAGCAGCTCCATAGCGGGAGGGCCCGAGACCCAGTACTTC
NA,TRBJ2-2,TRBV19,TRBD1,CASSIGQGATGELFF,TGTGCCAGTAGTATTGGTCAGGGGGCGACCGGGGAGCTGTTTTTT